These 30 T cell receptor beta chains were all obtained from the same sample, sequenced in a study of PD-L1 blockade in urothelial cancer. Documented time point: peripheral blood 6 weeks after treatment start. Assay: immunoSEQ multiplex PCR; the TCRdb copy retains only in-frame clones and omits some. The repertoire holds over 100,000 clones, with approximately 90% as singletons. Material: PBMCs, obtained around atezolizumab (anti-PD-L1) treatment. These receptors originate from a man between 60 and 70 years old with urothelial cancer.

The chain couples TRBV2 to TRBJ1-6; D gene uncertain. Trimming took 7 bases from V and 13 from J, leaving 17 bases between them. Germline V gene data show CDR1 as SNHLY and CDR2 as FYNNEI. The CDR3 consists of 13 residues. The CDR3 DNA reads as TGTGCCAGCAATGTGGAGGCCCAAGGGCCCCTCCACTTT. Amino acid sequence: CASNVEAQGPLHF.

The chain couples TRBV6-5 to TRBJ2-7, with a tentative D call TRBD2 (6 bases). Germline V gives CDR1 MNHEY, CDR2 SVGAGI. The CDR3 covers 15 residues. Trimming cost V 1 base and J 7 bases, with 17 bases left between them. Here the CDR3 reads CASSYWGERLDEQYF. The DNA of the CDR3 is TGTGCCAGCAGTTACTGGGGGGAGAGGTTAGATGAGCAGTACTTC.

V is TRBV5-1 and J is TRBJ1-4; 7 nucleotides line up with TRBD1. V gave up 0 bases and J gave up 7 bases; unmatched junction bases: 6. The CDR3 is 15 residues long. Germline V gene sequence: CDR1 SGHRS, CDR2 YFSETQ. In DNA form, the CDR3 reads TGCGCCAGCAGCTTGGGTTCAGGGGGTGGTGAAAAACTGTTTTTT. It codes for CASSLGSGGGEKLFF.

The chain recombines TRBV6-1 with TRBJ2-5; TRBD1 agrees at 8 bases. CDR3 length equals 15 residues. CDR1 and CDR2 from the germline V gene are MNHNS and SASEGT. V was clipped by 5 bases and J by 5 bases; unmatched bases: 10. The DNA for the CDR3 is TGTGCCAGCAGTCTCATTACGACAGGGGCCGAGACCCAGTACTTC. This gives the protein CASSLITTGAETQYF.

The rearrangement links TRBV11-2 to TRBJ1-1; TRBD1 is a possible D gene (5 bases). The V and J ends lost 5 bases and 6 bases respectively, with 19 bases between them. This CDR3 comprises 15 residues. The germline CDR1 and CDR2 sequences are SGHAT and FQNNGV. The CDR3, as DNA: TGTGCCAGCAGCGCCACCAGGGTGCTAGGGGCTGAAGCTTTCTTT. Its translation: CASSATRVLGAEAFF. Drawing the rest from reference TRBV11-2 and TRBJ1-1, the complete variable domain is EAGVAQSPRYKIIEKRQSVAFWCNPISGHATLYWYQQILGQGPKLLIQFQNNGVVDDSQLPKDRFSAERLKGVDSTLKIQPAKLEDSAVYLCASSATRVLGAEAFFGQGTRLTVV.

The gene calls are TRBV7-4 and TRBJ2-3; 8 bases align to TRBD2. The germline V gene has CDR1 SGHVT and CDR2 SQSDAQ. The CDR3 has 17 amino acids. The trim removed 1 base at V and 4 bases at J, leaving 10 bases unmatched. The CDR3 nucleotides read TGTGCCAGCAGCTTAGAAACTAGCGGAAGAGGAGCAGATACGCAGTATTTT. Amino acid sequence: CASSLETSGRGADTQYF.

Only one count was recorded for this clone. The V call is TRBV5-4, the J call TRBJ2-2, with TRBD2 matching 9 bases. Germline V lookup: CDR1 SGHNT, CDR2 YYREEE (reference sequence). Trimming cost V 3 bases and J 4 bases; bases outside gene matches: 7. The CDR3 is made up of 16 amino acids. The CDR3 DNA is TGTGCCAGCAGCTCCGGGGGCGGGGGGGCCACCGGGGAGCTGTTTTTT. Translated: CASSSGGGGATGELFF.

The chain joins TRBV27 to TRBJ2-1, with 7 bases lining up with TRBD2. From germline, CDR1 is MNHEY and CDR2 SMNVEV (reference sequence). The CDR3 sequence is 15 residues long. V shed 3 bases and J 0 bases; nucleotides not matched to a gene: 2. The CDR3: CASSLGGSSYNEQFF. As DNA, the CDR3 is TGTGCCAGCAGTTTGGGCGGGAGCTCCTACAATGAGCAGTTCTTC.

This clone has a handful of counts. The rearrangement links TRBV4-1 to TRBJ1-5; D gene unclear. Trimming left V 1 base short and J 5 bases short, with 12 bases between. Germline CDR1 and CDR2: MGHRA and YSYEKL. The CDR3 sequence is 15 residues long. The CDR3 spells CASSQVARPDQPQHF. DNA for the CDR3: TGCGCCAGCAGCCAAGTAGCAAGGCCGGATCAGCCCCAGCATTTT.

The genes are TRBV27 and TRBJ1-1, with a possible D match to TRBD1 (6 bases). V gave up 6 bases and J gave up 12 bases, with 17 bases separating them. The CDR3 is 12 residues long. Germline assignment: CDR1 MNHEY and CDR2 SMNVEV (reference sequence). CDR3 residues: CASRPGTGSPFF. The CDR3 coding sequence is TGTGCCAGCAGGCCGGGAACAGGGTCACCTTTCTTT.

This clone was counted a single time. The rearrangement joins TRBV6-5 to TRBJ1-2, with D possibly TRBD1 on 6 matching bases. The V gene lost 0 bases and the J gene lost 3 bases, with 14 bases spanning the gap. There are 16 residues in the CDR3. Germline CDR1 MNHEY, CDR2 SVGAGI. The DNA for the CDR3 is TGTGCCAGCAGTTACTCGGGCCGAGCAGGGGACTATGGCTACACCTTC. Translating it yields CASSYSGRAGDYGYTF.

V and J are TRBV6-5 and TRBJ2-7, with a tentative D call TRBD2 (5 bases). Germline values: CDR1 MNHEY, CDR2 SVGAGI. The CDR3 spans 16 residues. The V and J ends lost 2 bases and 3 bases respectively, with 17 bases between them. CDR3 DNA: TGTGCCAGCAGTTACCGACTTACTAGTTTAGTCTACGAGCAGTACTTC. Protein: CASSYRLTSLVYEQYF.

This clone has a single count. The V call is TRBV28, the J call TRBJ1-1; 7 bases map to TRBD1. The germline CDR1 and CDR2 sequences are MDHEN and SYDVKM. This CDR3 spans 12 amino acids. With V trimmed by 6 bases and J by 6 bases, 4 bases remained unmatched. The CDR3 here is CASRTGRPEAFF. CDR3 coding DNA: TGTGCCAGCAGGACAGGGAGGCCTGAAGCTTTCTTT.

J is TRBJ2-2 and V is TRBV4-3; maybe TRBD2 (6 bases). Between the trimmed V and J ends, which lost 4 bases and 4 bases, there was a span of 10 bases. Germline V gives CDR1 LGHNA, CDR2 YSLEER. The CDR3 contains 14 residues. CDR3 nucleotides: TGCGCCAGCAGCCGCAGGAGGGCCACCGGGGAGCTGTTTTTT. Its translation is CASSRRRATGELFF.

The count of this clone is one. Written as DNA, the CDR3 is TGCGCCAGCACAGGGGGCCCGAACACCGGGGAGCTGTTTTTT. It is translated as CASTGGPNTGELFF. The V and J genes are TRBV5-1 and TRBJ2-2; the match to TRBD1 covers 8 bases. The length of the CDR3 is 14 residues. Germline V gives CDR1 SGHRS, CDR2 YFSETQ. Trimming cost V 6 bases and J 0 bases; bases outside gene matches: 1.

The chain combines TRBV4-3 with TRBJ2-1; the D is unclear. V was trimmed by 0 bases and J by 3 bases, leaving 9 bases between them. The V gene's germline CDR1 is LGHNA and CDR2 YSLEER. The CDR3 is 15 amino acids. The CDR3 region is CASSQDVFGYNEQFF. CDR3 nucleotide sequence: TGCGCCAGCAGCCAAGATGTCTTCGGCTACAATGAGCAGTTCTTC.

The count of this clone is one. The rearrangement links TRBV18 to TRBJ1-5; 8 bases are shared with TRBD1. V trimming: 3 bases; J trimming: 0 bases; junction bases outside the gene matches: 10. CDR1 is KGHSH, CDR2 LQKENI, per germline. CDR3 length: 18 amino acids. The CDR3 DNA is TGTGCCAGCTCACCGGATACGACAGGGGTTTATAGCAATCAGCCCCAGCATTTT. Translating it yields CASSPDTTGVYSNQPQHF.

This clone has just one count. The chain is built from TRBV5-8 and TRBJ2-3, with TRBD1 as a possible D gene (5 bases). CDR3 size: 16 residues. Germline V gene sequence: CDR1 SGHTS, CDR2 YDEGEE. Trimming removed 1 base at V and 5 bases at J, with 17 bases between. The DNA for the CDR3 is TGTGCCAGCAGCTTGCCAGGGATTTCTTTACAAGATACGCAGTATTTT. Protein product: CASSLPGISLQDTQYF.

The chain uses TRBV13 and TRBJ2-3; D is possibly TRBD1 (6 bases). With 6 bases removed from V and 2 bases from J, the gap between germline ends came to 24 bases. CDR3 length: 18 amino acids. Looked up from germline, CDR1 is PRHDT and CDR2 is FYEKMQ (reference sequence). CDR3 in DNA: TGTGCCAGCAGATCTAACAGGGCCCTGTATCTAGCCACAGATACGCAGTATTTT. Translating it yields CASRSNRALYLATDTQYF.

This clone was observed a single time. The CDR3 coding sequence is TGTGCCAGCAGTCCCGCGGGGGGCGGTGTTAACACCGGGGAGCTGTTTTTT. Translating gives CASSPAGGGVNTGELFF. The rearrangement links TRBV7-2 to TRBJ2-2, with 8 bases matching TRBD2. J was trimmed by 2 bases and V by 6 bases; bases with no gene match: 11. Germline V gene lookup returns CDR1 SGHTA and CDR2 FQGNSA. The CDR3 covers 17 residues.

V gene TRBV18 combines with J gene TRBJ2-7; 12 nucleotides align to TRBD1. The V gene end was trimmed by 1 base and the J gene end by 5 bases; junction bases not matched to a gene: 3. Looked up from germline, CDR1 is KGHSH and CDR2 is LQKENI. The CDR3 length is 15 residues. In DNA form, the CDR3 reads TGTGCCAGCTCACCACAGGGACAGGGGGCCGACGAGCAGTACTTC. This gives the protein CASSPQGQGADEQYF.

CDR3 DNA sequence: TGTGCCAGCTCACGGGAGACGGGGGGCCCTGGTGAAAAACTGTTTTTT. This codes for CASSRETGGPGEKLFF. The rearrangement uses TRBV18 and TRBJ1-4, with D possibly matching TRBD1 (6 bases). The CDR3 totals 16 residues. V was trimmed by 4 bases and J by 7 bases, leaving 19 bases between them. Germline-derived CDR1 and CDR2 are KGHSH and LQKENI.

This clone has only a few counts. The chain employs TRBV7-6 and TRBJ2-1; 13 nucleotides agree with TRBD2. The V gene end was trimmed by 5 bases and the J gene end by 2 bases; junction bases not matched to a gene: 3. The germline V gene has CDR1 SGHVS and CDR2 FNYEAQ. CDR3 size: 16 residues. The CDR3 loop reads CASSPLAGGTYNEQFF. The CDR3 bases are TGTGCCAGCAGCCCACTAGCGGGAGGGACCTACAATGAGCAGTTCTTC.

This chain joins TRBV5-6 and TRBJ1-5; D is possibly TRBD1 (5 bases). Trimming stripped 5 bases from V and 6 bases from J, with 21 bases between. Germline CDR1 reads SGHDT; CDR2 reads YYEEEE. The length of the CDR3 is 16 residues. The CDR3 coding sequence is TGTGCCAGCAGGCAATGGCGGGGGGGGGTGGCTCAGCCCCAGCATTTT. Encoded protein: CASRQWRGGVAQPQHF.

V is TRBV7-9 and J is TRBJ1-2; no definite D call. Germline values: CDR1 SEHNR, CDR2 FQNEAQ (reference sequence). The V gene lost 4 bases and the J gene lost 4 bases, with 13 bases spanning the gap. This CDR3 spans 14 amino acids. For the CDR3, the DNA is TGTGCCAGCAGCTCCCCTAGGAGCAGCTATGGCTACACCTTC. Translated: CASSSPRSSYGYTF.

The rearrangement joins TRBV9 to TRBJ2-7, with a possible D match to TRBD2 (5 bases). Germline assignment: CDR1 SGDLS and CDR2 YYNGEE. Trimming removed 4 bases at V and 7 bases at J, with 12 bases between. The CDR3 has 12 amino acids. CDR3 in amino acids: CASSLLAGEQYF. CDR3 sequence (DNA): TGTGCCAGCAGCCTTCTAGCTGGAGAGCAGTACTTC. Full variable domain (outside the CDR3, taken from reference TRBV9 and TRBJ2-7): DSGVTQTPKHLITATGQRVTLRCSPRSGDLSVYWYQQSLDQGLQFLIQYYNGEERAKGNILERFSAQQFPDLHSELNLSSLELGDSALYFCASSLLAGEQYFGPGTRLTVT.

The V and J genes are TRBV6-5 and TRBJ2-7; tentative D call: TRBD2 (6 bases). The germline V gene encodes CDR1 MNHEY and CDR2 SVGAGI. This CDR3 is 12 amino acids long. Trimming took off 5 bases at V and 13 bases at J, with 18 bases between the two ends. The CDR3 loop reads CASSGRGTSYYF. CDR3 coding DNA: TGTGCCAGCAGTGGACGCGGGACCTCTTATTACTTC.

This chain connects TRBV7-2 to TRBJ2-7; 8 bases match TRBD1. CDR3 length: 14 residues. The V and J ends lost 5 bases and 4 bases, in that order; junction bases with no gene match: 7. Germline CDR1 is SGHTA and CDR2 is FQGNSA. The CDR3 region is CASSPAGGKYEQYF. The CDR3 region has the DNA TGTGCCAGCAGCCCGGCAGGGGGCAAGTACGAGCAGTACTTC.

The CDR3, as DNA: TGTGCCAGCAGAAGCCAGGGTGCCGGAAACACCATATATTTT. Its protein product is CASRSQGAGNTIYF. This sequence joins TRBV7-2 and TRBJ1-3; D may be TRBD1 (5 bases). The V end was cut by 6 bases, the J end by 4 bases, with 13 bases between. Germline CDR1 reads SGHTA; CDR2 reads FQGNSA. This CDR3 is 14 amino acids long.

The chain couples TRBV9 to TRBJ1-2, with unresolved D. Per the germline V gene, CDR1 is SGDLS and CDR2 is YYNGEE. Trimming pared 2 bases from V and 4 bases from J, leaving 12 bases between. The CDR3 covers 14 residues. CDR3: CASSVESEGYGYTF. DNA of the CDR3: TGTGCCAGCAGCGTTGAGTCGGAGGGCTATGGCTACACCTTC.